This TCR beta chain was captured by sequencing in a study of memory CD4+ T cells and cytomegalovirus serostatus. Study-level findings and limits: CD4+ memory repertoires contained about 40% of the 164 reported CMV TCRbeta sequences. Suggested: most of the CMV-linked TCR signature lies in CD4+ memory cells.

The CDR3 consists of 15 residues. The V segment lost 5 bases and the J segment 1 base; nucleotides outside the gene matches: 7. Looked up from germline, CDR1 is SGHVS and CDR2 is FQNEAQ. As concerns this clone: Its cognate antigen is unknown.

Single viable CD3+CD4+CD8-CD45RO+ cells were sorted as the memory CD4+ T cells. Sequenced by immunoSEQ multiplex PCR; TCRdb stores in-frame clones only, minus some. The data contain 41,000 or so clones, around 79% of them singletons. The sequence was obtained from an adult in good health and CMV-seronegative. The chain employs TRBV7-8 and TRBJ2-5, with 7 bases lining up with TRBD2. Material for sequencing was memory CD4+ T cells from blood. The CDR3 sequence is CASSNRGGPQETQYF. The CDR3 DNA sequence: TGTGCCAGCAGCAACCGCGGGGGACCCCAAGAGACCCAGTACTTC.